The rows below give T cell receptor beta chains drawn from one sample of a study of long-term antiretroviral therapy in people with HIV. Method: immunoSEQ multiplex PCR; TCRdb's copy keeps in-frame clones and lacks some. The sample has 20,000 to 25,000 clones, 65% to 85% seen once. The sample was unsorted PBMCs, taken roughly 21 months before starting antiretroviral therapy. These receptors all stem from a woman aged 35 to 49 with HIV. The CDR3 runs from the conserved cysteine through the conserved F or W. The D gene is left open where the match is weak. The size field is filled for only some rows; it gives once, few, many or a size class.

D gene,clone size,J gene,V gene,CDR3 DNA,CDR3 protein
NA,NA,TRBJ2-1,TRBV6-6,TGTGCCAGCAGATTCTCAGGGCCACGGGGATACAATGAGCAGTTCTTC,CASRFSGPRGYNEQFF
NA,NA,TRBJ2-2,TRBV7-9,TGTGCCAGCAGCCAGGGGAGCGCCTCGCACCCGTTTTTT,CASSQGSASHPFF
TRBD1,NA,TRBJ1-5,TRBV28,TGTCGAGCCGGGGACAGGGTGAGTCAGCCCCAGCATTTT,CRAGDRVSQPQHF
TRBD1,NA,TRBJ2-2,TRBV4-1,TGCGCCAGCAGCCAAGTGACAGGGATCACCGGGGAGCTGTTTTTT,CASSQVTGITGELFF
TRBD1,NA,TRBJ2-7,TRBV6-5,TGTGCCAGCAGGTCATGGACAGGGGACTGGGAGCAGTACTTC,CASRSWTGDWEQYF
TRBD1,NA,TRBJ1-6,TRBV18,TGTGCCAGCTCACCGTCCGACGCCGGGACAGTAAGTTCACCCCTCCACTTT,CASSPSDAGTVSSPLHF
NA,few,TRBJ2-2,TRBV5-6,TGTGCCAGCAAGGGGGTCGAGGGCGACACCGGGGAGCTGTTTTTT,CASKGVEGDTGELFF
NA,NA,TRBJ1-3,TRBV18,TGTGCCAGCTCACTTGGACCGACGACGGCGAGCTCTGGAAACACCATATATTTT,CASSLGPTTASSGNTIYF
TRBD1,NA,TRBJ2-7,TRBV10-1,TGCGCCAGCAGTGAGGGGGGACAGGTGGGCGAGCAGTACTTC,CASSEGGQVGEQYF
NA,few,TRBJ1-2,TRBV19,TGTGCCAGTAGCCAACAGGTTACTAACTATGGCTACACCTTC,CASSQQVTNYGYTF
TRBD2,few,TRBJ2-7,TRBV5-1,TGCGCCAGCAGCTTGGTTAGCGGGGGCTTGGAGCAGTACTTC,CASSLVSGGLEQYF
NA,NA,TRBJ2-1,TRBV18,TGTGCCAGCTCACCGAGTAGGGCCCCACGGGATGAGCAGTTCTTC,CASSPSRAPRDEQFF
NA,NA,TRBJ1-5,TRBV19,TGTGCCAGCCAAGGGGTGGGTCCACCTAAACCTTGGCCCCAGCATTTT,CASQGVGPPKPWPQHF
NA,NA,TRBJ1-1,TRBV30,TGTGCCTGGAGTGTTGGGGGGAATGAAGCTTTCTTT,CAWSVGGNEAFF
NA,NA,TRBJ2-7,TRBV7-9,TGTGCCAGCAGCCCCGGGACCCAGGGTTCCTACGAGCAGTACTTC,CASSPGTQGSYEQYF
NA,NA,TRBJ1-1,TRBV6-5,TGTGCCAGCAGCCCACAAATCGACAAAAACACTGAAGCTTTCTTT,CASSPQIDKNTEAFF
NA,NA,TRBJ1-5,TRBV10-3,TGTGCCATCAGCGATAGCAATCAGCCCCAGCATTTT,CAISDSNQPQHF
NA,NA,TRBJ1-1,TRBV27,TGTGCCAGCAGTCTACAGGGTTTCGCTGAAGCTTTCTTT,CASSLQGFAEAFF
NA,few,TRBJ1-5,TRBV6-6,TGTGCCAGCAGTAACCGGGACCGCTACCAGCCCCAGCATTTT,CASSNRDRYQPQHF
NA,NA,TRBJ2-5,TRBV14,TGTGCCAGCAGCCACGGACTTTCCTTCTGGGAGACCCAGTACTTC,CASSHGLSFWETQYF
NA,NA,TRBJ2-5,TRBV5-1,TGCGCCAGCAGCCCGACCCTCGGGTCCCAAGAGACCCAGTACTTC,CASSPTLGSQETQYF
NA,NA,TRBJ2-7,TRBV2,TGTGCCAGTTATGCGCCAGGGTACGAGCAGTACTTC,CASYAPGYEQYF
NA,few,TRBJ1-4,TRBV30,TGTGCCTGGAGGCAGTTGGGGGGGCGAAATGAAAAACTGTTTTTT,CAWRQLGGRNEKLFF
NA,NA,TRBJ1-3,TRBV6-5,TGTGCCAGCAGTTGGAGACAGCTCTCTGGAAACACCATATATTTT,CASSWRQLSGNTIYF
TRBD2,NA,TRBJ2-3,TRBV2,TGTGCCAGCACCGGGACTAGGGCCGATACGCAGTATTTT,CASTGTRADTQYF
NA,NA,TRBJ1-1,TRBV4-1,TGCGCCAGCAGCACGGGGCAGGGGAACACTGAAGCTTTCTTT,CASSTGQGNTEAFF
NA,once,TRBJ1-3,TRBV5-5,TGTGCCAGCAGCTTGTTAGGGGAGGTGAGAAACACCATATATTTT,CASSLLGEVRNTIYF
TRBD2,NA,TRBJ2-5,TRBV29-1,TGCAGCGTTGAAGGGGGGCTAGCGGGATTAATGGAGACCCAGTACTTC,CSVEGGLAGLMETQYF
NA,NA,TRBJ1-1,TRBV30,TGTGCCTGGAGTGACAGCGGGCGGGTTACGAACACTGAAGCTTTCTTT,CAWSDSGRVTNTEAFF
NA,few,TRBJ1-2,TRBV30,TGTGCCTGGAGTGTAACGGACAACTATGGCTACACCTTC,CAWSVTDNYGYTF
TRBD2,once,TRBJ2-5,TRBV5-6,TGTGCCAGCAACGGACTAGCGCTAGAGACCCAGTACTTC,CASNGLALETQYF
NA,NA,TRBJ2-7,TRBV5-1,TGCGCCAGCAGCTTGCGTCAGGGCGGGCTCGAGCAGTACTTC,CASSLRQGGLEQYF
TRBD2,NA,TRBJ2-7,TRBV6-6,TGTGCCAGCAGTTCCCGACTAGCTGGATCCTACGAGCAGTACTTC,CASSSRLAGSYEQYF
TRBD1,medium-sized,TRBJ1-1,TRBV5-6,TGTGCCAGCAGCTTGGGGGGGACAGGGGTACCTGAAGCTTTCTTT,CASSLGGTGVPEAFF
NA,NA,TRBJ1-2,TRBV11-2,TGTGCCAGCAGCTCCCTTGGGGGGGGCTATGGCTACACCTTC,CASSSLGGGYGYTF
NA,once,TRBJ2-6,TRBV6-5,TGTGCCAGCAGAGACGGTTTCTCTGGGGCCAACGTCCTGACTTTC,CASRDGFSGANVLTF
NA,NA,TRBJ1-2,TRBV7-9,TGTGCCAGCAGCCCAGAGGGCAGGGGTTTCTATGGCTACACCTTC,CASSPEGRGFYGYTF
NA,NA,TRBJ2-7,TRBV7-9,TGTGCCAGCAGCTTAATGGGGGCAGGGGAGGACGAGCAGTACTTC,CASSLMGAGEDEQYF
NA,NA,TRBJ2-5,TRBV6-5,TGTGCCAGCAGTTATGGGTTTAAAGAGACCCAGTACTTC,CASSYGFKETQYF
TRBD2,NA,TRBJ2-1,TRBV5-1,TGCGCCAGCAGCCCCGGGGGGGGAAGCCCCTACAATGAGCAGTTCTTC,CASSPGGGSPYNEQFF
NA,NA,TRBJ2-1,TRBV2,TGTGCCAGCAGTGTCGAGGCACGTACCTACAATGAACAGTTCTTC,CASSVEARTYNEQFF
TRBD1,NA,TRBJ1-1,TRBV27,TGTGCCAGCAGTTTACAGGGGGCGATCACTGAAGCTTTCTTT,CASSLQGAITEAFF
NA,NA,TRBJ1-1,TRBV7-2,TGTGCCAGCAGCTTAGGGGGTACAGGGAGTGGGACTGAAGCTTTCTTT,CASSLGGTGSGTEAFF
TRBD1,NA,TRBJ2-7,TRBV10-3,TGTGCCATCAGTCCCCAGAGGACAGGGGTCTCCTACGAGCAGTACTTC,CAISPQRTGVSYEQYF
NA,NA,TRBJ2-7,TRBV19,TGTGCCAGTAGTATAGGCGGGACCACCCTCGAGCAGTACTTC,CASSIGGTTLEQYF
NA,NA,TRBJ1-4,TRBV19,TGTGCCAGTACCCTCGAGGGGATCGCGACTAATGAAAAACTGTTTTTT,CASTLEGIATNEKLFF
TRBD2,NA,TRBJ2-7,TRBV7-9,TGTGCCAGCAGCCAAGTGGCGGGAGGGGACTACGAGCAGTACTTC,CASSQVAGGDYEQYF
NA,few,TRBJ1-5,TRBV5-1,TGCGCCAGCAGCCCAGGGACGGGGTTCAATCAGCCCCAGCATTTT,CASSPGTGFNQPQHF
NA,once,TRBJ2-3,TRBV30,TGTGCCTGGAGCGCGGACGGAAGACAATCGCAGTATTTT,CAWSADGRQSQYF
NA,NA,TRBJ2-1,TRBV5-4,TGTGCCAGCAGCCGCACCCAGGGGGGACTCTCCTACAATGAGCAGTTCTTC,CASSRTQGGLSYNEQFF
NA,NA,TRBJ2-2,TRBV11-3,TGTGCCAGTCAACGGAATCCTGCCGGGGAGCTGTTTTTT,CASQRNPAGELFF
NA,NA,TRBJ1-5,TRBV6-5,TGTGCCAGCAGTTACTCGAGTGTCAGCAATCAGCCCCAGCATTTT,CASSYSSVSNQPQHF